This T cell receptor (beta chain) was profiled in a study of shared clonotypes between healthy human individuals. Profiled with immunoSEQ multiplex PCR; TCRdb holds only in-frame clones, not every one. Of 2 million to 2.5 million clones in the sample, approximately 96% are singletons; the top ten hold 0.1% to 0.15%. The CDR3 covers 12 residues. Germline CDR1 and CDR2: GTSNPN and SVGIG (reference sequence). V shed 7 bases and J 7 bases; nucleotides not matched to a gene: 6. The clonotype comes from a young man in good health. The J gene is TRBJ1-1, the V gene TRBV30; 10 nucleotides match TRBD1. Material for sequencing was naive CD4+ T cells sorted from blood. Stated subset: CD45RA+ positively selected. The CDR3 DNA reads TGTGCCTTGACAGGGGGCGTGGGTGAAGCTTTCTTT. Residues: CALTGGVGEAFF. Combining the CDR3 with reference TRBV30 and TRBJ1-1 gives the whole variable domain SQTIHQWPATLVQPVGSPLSLECTVEGTSNPNLYWYRQAAGRGLQLLFYSVGIGQISSEVPQNLSASRPQDRQFILSSKKLLLSDSGFYLCALTGGVGEAFFGQGTRLTVV.